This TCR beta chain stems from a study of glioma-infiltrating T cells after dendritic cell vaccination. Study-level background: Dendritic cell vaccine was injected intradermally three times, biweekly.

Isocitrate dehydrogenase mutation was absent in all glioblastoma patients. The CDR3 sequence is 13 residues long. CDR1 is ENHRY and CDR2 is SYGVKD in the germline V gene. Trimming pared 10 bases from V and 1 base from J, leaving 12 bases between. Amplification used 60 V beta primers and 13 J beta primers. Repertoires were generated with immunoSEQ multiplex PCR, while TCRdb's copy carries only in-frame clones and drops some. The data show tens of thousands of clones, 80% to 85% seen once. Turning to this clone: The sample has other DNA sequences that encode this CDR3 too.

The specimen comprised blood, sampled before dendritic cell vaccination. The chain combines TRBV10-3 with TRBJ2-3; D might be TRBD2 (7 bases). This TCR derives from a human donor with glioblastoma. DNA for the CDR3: TGTGCCACTAGGGGGGGAGGCACAGATACGCAGTATTTT. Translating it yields CATRGGGTDTQYF.